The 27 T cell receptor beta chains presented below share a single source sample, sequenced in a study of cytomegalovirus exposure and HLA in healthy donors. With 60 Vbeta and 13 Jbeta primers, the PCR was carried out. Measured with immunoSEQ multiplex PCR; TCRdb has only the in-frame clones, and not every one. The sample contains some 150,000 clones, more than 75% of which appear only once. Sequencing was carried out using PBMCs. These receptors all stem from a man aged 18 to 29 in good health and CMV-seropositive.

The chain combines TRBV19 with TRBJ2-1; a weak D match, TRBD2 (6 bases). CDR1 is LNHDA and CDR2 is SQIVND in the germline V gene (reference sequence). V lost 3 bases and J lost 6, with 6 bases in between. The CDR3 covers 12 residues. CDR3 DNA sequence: TGTGCCAGTAGTATGGGGGGCAATGAGCAGTTCTTC. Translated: CASSMGGNEQFF.

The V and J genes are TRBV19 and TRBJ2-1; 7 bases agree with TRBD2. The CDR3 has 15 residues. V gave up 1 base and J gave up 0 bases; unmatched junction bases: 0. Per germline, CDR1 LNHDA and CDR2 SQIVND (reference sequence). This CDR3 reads CASSIGTSSYNEQFF. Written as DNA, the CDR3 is TGTGCCAGTAGTATAGGGACTAGCTCCTACAATGAGCAGTTCTTC.

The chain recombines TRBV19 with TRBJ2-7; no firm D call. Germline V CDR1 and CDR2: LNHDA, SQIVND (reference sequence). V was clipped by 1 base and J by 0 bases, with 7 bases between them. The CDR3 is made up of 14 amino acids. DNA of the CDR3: TGTGCCAGTAGTATAGGGAGTATCTCCTACGAGCAGTACTTC. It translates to CASSIGSISYEQYF.

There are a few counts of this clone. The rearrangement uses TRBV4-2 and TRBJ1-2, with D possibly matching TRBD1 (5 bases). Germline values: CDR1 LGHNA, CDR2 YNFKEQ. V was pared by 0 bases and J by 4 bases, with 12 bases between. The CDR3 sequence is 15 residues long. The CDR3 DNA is TGTGCCAGCAGCCAAGATCCGGAGGGGACCTATGGCTACACCTTC. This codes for CASSQDPEGTYGYTF.

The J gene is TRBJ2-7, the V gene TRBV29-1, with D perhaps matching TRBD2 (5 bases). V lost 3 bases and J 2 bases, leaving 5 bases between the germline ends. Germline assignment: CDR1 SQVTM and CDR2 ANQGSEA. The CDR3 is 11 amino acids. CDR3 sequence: CSVERAYEQYF. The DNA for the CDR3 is TGCAGCGTTGAGCGGGCCTACGAGCAGTACTTC.

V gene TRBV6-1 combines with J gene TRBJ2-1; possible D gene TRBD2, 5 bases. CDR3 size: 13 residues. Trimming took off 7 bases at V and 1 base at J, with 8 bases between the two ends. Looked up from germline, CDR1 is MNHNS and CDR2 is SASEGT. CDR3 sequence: CASNPGSYNEQFF. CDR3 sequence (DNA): TGTGCCAGCAACCCGGGATCCTACAATGAGCAGTTCTTC.

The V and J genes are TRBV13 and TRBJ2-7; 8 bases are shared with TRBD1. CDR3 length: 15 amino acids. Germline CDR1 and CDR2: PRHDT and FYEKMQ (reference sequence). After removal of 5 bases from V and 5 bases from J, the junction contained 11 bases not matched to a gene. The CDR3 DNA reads TGTGCCAGCAGCCCCCCTGGACAGGGTCGGGACGAGCAGTACTTC. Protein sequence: CASSPPGQGRDEQYF. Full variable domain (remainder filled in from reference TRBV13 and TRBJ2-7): AAGVIQSPRHLIKEKRETATLKCYPIPRHDTVYWYQQGPGQDPQFLISFYEKMQSDKGSIPDRFSAQQFSDYHSELNMSSLELGDSALYFCASSPPGQGRDEQYFGPGTRLTVT.

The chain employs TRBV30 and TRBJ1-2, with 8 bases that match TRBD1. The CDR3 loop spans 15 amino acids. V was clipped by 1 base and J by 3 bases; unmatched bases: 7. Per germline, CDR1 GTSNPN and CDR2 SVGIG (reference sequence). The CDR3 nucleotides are TGTGCCTGGAGTGCGGATCTGGGACAGGACTATGGCTACACCTTC. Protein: CAWSADLGQDYGYTF.

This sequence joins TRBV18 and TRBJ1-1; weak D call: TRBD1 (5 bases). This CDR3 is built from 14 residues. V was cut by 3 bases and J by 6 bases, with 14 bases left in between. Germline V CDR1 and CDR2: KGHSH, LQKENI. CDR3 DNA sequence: TGTGCCAGCTCACCTCCAGGGTGGGAACCTGAAGCTTTCTTT. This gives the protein CASSPPGWEPEAFF.

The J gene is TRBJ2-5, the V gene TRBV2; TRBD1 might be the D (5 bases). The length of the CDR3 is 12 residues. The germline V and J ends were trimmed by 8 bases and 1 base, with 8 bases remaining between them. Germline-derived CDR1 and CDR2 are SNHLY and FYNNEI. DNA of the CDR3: TGTGCCAGCGACGACAGCCAAGAGACCCAGTACTTC. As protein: CASDDSQETQYF. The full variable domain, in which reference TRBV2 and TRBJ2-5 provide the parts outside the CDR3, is EPEVTQTPSHQVTQMGQEVILRCVPISNHLYFYWYRQILGQKVEFLVSFYNNEISEKSEIFDDQFSVERPDGSNFTLKIRSTKLEDSAMYFCASDDSQETQYFGPGTRLLVL.

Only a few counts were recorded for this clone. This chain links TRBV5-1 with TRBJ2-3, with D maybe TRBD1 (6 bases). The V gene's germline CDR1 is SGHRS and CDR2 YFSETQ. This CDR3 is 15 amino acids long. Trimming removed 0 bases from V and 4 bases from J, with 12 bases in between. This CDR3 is CASSLVQGLADTQYF. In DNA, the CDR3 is TGCGCCAGCAGCTTGGTACAGGGCTTAGCAGATACGCAGTATTTT.

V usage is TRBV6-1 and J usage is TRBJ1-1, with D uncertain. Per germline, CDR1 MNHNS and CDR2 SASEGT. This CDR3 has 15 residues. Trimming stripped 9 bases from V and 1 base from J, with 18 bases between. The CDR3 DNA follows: TGTGCCAGTACGGTGACATCTGGCTGGAACACTGAAGCTTTCTTT. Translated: CASTVTSGWNTEAFF.

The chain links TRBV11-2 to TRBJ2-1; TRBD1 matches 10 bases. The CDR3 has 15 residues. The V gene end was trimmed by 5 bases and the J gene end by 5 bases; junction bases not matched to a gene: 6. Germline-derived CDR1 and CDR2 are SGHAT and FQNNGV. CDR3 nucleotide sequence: TGTGCCAGCAGCACAGACAGGGGGCGGCACAATGAGCAGTTCTTC. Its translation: CASSTDRGRHNEQFF.

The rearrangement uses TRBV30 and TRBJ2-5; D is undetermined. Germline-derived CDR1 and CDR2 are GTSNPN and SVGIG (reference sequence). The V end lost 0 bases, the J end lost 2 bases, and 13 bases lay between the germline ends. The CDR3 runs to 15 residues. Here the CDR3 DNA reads TGTGCCTGGAGTGTATACGGTAACCCTCAAGAGACCCAGTACTTC. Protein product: CAWSVYGNPQETQYF. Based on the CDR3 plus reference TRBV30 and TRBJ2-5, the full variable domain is SQTIHQWPATLVQPVGSPLSLECTVEGTSNPNLYWYRQAAGRGLQLLFYSVGIGQISSEVPQNLSASRPQDRQFILSSKKLLLSDSGFYLCAWSVYGNPQETQYFGPGTRLLVL.

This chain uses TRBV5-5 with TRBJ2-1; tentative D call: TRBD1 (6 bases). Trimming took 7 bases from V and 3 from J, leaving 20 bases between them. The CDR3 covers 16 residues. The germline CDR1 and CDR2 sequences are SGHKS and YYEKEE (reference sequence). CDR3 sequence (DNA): TGTGCCAGCGCCATAAGACAGGACTTACTCTACAATGAGCAGTTCTTC. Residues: CASAIRQDLLYNEQFF.

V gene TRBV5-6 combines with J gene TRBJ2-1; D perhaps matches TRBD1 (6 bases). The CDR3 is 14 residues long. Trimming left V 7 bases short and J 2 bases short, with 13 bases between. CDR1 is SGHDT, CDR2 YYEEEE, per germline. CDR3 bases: TGTGCCAGCGGGAAAGGGGGACCCTACAATGAGCAGTTCTTC. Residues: CASGKGGPYNEQFF.

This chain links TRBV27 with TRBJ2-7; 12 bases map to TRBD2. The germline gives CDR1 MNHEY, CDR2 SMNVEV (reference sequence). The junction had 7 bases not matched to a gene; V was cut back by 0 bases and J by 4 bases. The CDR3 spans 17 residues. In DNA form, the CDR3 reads TGTGCCAGCAGTTTATCGGCGCTAGCGGGGGGGACATACGAGCAGTACTTC. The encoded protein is CASSLSALAGGTYEQYF.

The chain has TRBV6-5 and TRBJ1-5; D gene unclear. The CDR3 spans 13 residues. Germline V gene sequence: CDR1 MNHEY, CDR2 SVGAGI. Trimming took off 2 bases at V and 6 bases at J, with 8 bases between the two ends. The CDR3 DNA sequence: TGTGCCAGCAGTTACGGAAGCGGTCAGCCCCAGCATTTT. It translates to CASSYGSGQPQHF.

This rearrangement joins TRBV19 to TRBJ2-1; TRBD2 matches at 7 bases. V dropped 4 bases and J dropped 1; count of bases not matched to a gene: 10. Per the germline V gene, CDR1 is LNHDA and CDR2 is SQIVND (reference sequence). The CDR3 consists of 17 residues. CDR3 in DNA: TGTGCCAGTAGTAAATTGGGGGGGGTCGGATCCTACAATGAGCAGTTCTTC. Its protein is CASSKLGGVGSYNEQFF. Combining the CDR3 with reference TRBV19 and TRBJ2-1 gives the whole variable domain DGGITQSPKYLFRKEGQNVTLSCEQNLNHDAMYWYRQDPGQGLRLIYYSQIVNDFQKGDIAEGYSVSREKKESFPLTVTSAQKNPTAFYLCASSKLGGVGSYNEQFFGPGTRLTVL.

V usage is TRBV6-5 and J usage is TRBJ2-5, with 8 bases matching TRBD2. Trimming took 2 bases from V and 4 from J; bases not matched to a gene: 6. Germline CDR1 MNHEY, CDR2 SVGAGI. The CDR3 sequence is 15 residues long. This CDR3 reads CASSYPSGRGETQYF. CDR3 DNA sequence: TGTGCCAGCAGTTACCCCAGCGGGAGAGGAGAGACCCAGTACTTC.

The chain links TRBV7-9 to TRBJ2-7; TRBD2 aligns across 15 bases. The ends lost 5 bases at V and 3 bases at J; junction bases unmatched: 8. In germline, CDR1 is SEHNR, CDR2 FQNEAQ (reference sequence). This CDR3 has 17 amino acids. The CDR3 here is CASSPTGTSGRFYEQYF. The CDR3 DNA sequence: TGTGCCAGCAGCCCGACCGGGACTAGCGGGAGGTTCTACGAGCAGTACTTC. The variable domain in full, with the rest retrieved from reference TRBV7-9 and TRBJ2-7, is DTGVSQNPRHKITKRGQNVTFRCDPISEHNRLYWYRQTLGQGPEFLTYFQNEAQLEKSRLLSDRFSAERPKGSFSTLEIQRTEQGDSAMYLCASSPTGTSGRFYEQYFGPGTRLTVT.

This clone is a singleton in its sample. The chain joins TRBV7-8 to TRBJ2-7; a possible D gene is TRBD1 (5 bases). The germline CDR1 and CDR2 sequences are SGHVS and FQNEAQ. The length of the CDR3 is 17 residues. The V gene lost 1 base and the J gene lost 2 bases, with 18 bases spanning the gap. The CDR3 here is CASSLVLAGNGPYEQYF. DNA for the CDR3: TGTGCCAGCAGCTTAGTGTTGGCAGGGAACGGGCCCTACGAGCAGTACTTC.

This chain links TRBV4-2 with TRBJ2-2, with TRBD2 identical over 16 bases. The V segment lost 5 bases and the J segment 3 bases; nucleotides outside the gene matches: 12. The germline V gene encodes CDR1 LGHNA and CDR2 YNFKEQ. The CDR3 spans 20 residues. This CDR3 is CASSSLTGLAGGRHTGELFF. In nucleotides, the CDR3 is TGTGCCAGCAGCTCTTTGACGGGACTAGCGGGGGGGCGCCACACCGGGGAGCTGTTTTTT.

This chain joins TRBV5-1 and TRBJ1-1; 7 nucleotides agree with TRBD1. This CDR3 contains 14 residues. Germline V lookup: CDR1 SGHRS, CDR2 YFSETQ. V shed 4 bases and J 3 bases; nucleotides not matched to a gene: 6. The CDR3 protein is CASSIRQGDTEAFF. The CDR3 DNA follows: TGCGCCAGCAGCATTAGACAGGGTGACACTGAAGCTTTCTTT.

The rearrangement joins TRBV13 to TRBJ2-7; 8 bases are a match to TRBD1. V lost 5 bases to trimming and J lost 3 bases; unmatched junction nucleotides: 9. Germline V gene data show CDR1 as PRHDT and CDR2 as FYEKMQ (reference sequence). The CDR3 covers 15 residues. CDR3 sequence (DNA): TGTGCCAGCAGCAGATTCGGACAGGGTCTCTACGAGCAGTACTTC. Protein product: CASSRFGQGLYEQYF.

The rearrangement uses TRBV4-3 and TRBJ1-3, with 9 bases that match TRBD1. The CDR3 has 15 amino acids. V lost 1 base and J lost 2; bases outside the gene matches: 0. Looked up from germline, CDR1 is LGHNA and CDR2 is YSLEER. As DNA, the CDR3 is TGCGCCAGCAGCCAAGGACAGGGGGCTGGAAACACCATATATTTT. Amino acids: CASSQGQGAGNTIYF.

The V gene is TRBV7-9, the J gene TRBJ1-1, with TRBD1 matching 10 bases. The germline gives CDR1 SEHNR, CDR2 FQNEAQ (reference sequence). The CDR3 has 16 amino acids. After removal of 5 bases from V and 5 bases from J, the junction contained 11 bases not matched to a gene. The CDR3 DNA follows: TGTGCCAGCAGCCCTAGACAGGGGGCTTACATGACTGAAGCTTTCTTT. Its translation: CASSPRQGAYMTEAFF.